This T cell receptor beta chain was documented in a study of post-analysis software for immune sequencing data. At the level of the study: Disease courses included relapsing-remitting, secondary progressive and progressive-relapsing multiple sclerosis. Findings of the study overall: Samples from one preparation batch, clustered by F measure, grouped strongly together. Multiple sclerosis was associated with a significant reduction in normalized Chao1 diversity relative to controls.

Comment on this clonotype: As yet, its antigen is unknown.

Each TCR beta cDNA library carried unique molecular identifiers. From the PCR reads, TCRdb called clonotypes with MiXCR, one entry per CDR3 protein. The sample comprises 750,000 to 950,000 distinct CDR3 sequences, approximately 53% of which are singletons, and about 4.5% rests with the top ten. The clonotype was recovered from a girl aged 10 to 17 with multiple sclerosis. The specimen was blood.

The CDR3 sequence: CASRTGGESYNSPLHF. The DNA of the CDR3 is TGTGCCAGCAGGACGGGGGGCGAATCGTATAATTCACCCCTCCACTTT. This rearrangement joins TRBV6-1 to TRBJ1-6, with a tentative D call TRBD1 (6 bases). V was clipped by 6 bases and J by 4 bases, with 16 bases between them. Germline lookup yields CDR1 MNHNS and CDR2 SASEGT. This CDR3 is built from 16 residues.